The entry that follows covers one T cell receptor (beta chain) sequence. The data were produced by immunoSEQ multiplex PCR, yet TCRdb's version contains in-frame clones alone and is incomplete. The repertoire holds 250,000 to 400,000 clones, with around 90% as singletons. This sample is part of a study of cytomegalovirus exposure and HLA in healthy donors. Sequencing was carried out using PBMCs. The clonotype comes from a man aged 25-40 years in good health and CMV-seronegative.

CDR3 nucleotides: TGCGCCAGCAGCACCAATTGGGCGGGGGCCGTTCGGGGGCAGTTCTTC. Its translation is CASSTNWAGAVRGQFF. V gene TRBV10-2 combines with J gene TRBJ2-1, with D possibly TRBD2 on 7 matching bases. V lost 6 bases and J lost 12, with 27 bases in between. Germline lookup yields CDR1 WSHSY and CDR2 SAAADI. The CDR3 is made up of 16 amino acids.